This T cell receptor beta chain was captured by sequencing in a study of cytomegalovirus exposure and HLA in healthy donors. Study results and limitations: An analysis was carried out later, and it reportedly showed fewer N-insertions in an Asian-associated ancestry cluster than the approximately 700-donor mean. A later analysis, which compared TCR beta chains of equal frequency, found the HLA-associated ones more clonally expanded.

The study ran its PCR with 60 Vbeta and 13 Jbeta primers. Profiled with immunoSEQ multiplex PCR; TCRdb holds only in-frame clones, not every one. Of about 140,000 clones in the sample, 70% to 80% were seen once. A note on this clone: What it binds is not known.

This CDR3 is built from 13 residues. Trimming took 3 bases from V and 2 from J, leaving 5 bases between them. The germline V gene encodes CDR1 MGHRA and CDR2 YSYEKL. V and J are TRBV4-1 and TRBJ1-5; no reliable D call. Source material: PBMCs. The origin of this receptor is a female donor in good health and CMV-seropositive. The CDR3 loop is CASSHGGNQPQHF. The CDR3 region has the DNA TGCGCCAGCAGCCACGGGGGCAATCAGCCCCAGCATTTT.